The clone carrying this T cell receptor beta chain was detected ten times or more. The target antigen is unknown. From germline, CDR1 is SGHNT and CDR2 YYREEE (reference sequence). Trimming removed 0 bases at V and 0 bases at J, with 9 bases between. CDR3 length equals 15 residues. The sample comes from a study of T and B cells in COVID-19 patients. Study background: Of 20 active-infection patients, more than 9 were critically ill with mechanical ventilation or extracorporeal membrane oxygenation. Study observations and caveats: Patients with COVID-19 reportedly showed strongly skewed T cell receptor beta variable and joining gene usage.

Multiplex PCR with BIOMED2 TRB-A/B primer pools amplified TRB rearrangements. MiXCR, applied by TCRdb to the multiplex PCR reads, yields one record per CDR3 protein. Among more than 7,500 distinct CDR3 sequences listed, about 28% were seen once. Each TRB amplification used about 250-550 ng of genomic DNA from blood. The rearrangement joins TRBV5-4 to TRBJ2-5; D may be TRBD1 (5 bases). The receptor comes from a human donor who had recovered from COVID-19. Sequencing input: blood. The CDR3 spells CASSLEGANQETQYF. In nucleotides, the CDR3 is TGTGCCAGCAGCTTGGAAGGGGCGAACCAAGAGACCCAGTACTTC.